The 28 T cell receptor beta chains given below trace back to one sample, sequenced in a study of blood T cell repertoires in COVID-19. TCRdb's table, derived via immunoSEQ multiplex PCR, lists solely in-frame clones and lacks some. The repertoire holds around 94,000 clones, with approximately 80% as singletons. The sample comprised peripheral blood. These receptors were obtained from a human donor in a cohort sampled during active COVID-19.

The chain is built from TRBV3-1 (or the pseudogene TRBV3-2) and TRBJ1-6, with 8 bases matching TRBD1. Germline V gene data show CDR1 as LGHDT and CDR2 as YNNKEL (reference sequence). The CDR3 has 18 residues. V shed 4 bases and J 9 bases; nucleotides not matched to a gene: 17. CDR3 nucleotides: TGTGCCAGCAGCCTGGGACAGGCTTATGGCTTTCGGGCTTCACCCCTCCACTTT. Translation gives CASSLGQAYGFRASPLHF.

V is TRBV10-3 and J is TRBJ2-7, with TRBD2 matching 7 bases. V lost 7 bases, J lost 5 bases, and 5 bases stayed unmatched. The CDR3 sequence is 12 residues long. The V gene's germline CDR1 is ENHRY and CDR2 SYGVKD. In nucleotides, the CDR3 is TGTGCCATCAAAGCTAGCGGAGACGAGCAGTACTTC. It translates to CAIKASGDEQYF.

J is TRBJ2-7 and V is TRBV6-1, with 11 nucleotides matching TRBD2. Germline values: CDR1 MNHNS, CDR2 SASEGT. V trimming: 2 bases; J trimming: 2 bases; junction bases outside the gene matches: 2. This CDR3 contains 15 residues. The CDR3 sequence: CASSELAGGTYEQYF. CDR3 coding DNA: TGTGCCAGCAGTGAACTAGCGGGAGGAACCTACGAGCAGTACTTC.

This clone was counted once. The chain links TRBV28 to TRBJ2-5, with 7 nucleotides matching TRBD2. This CDR3 has 13 amino acids. Trimming cost V 2 bases and J 3 bases; bases outside gene matches: 0. Germline CDR1 is MDHEN and CDR2 is SYDVKM. CDR3 DNA: TGTGCCAGCAGTTTACTAGCGGAAGAGACCCAGTACTTC. This codes for CASSLLAEETQYF.

The chain combines TRBV11-2 with TRBJ2-1; a possible D gene is TRBD1 (6 bases). The germline V gene encodes CDR1 SGHAT and CDR2 FQNNGV. V was clipped by 5 bases and J by 4 bases, with 15 bases between them. This CDR3 is 15 amino acids long. CDR3 in DNA: TGTGCCAGCAGCCTAACAGGGCCGAAGTACAATGAGCAGTTCTTC. Protein sequence: CASSLTGPKYNEQFF.

The V call is TRBV10-3, the J call TRBJ2-1; D remains unclear. Germline loops: CDR1 ENHRY, CDR2 SYGVKD. The CDR3 has 14 residues. V lost 2 bases and J lost 3, with 8 bases in between. The CDR3 sequence: CAISEDSFYNEQFF. CDR3 bases: TGTGCCATCAGTGAGGACTCGTTCTACAATGAGCAGTTCTTC.

This rearrangement joins TRBV15 to TRBJ2-1; no clear D gene. The CDR3 runs 12 residues. Germline V gives CDR1 LNHNV, CDR2 YYDKDF (reference sequence). Trimming took 1 base from V and 9 from J, leaving 7 bases between them. CDR3 sequence (DNA): TGTGCCACCAGCAGAGCCGAGGCTGAGCAGTTCTTC. Translation gives CATSRAEAEQFF.

V and J are TRBV5-8 and TRBJ1-1; D is undetermined. CDR3 length: 11 amino acids. From germline, CDR1 is SGHTS and CDR2 YDEGEE. V was pared by 4 bases and J by 11 bases, with 12 bases between. CDR3: CASSRGGRAFF. The CDR3 bases are TGTGCCAGCAGCCGGGGAGGGCGGGCTTTCTTT.

This clone was observed a few times. The genes are TRBV19 and TRBJ2-7; tentative D call: TRBD2 (5 bases). In germline, CDR1 is LNHDA, CDR2 SQIVND (reference sequence). Trimming pared 10 bases from V and 6 bases from J, leaving 22 bases between. CDR3 length equals 14 residues. The CDR3 protein is CATNRDYRLSEQYF. DNA for the CDR3: TGTGCCACCAACAGAGACTACCGCCTTAGCGAGCAGTACTTC.

This chain connects TRBV30 to TRBJ1-2; D call uncertain. Germline lookup yields CDR1 GTSNPN and CDR2 SVGIG (reference sequence). Trimming took 2 bases from V and 7 from J, leaving 23 bases between them. This CDR3 comprises 16 residues. Here the CDR3 DNA reads TGTGCCTGGAGTCCTCCGGCAGGCGTAAAGTATAGTGGCTACACCTTC. This encodes CAWSPPAGVKYSGYTF.

This sequence joins TRBV4-1 and TRBJ2-5, with 8 bases fitting TRBD2. V dropped 0 bases and J dropped 5; count of bases not matched to a gene: 5. Germline CDR1 is MGHRA and CDR2 is YSYEKL. The CDR3 extends over 15 amino acids. The CDR3 nucleotides read TGCGCCAGCAGCCAAGAAGGCTCTAGCGGGGAGACCCAGTACTTC. Amino acid sequence: CASSQEGSSGETQYF.

This clone was found a few times. V usage is TRBV28 and J usage is TRBJ2-7; 7 nucleotides agree with TRBD1. CDR3 size: 12 residues. The trim removed 7 bases at V and 11 bases at J, leaving 11 bases unmatched. Germline CDR1 reads MDHEN; CDR2 reads SYDVKM. CDR3 residues: CASTRTGEVKYF. The CDR3 DNA follows: TGTGCCAGCACTCGGACAGGAGAGGTTAAGTACTTC. Full variable domain (outside the CDR3, taken from reference TRBV28 and TRBJ2-7): DVKVTQSSRYLVKRTGEKVFLECVQDMDHENMFWYRQDPGLGLRLIYFSYDVKMKEKGDIPEGYSVSREKKERFSLILESASTNQTSMYLCASTRTGEVKYFGPGTRLTVT.

The chain uses TRBV2 and TRBJ2-5, with D possibly matching TRBD2 (6 bases). Germline assignment: CDR1 SNHLY and CDR2 FYNNEI. Trimming removed 5 bases at V and 4 bases at J, with 14 bases between. CDR3 length: 14 amino acids. Written as DNA, the CDR3 is TGTGCCAGCAGTCCCCTGCTGGGAGGAGAGACCCAGTACTTC. Its protein is CASSPLLGGETQYF.

The V call is TRBV27, the J call TRBJ2-7, with D tentatively TRBD2 (6 bases). CDR3 size: 13 residues. V gave up 0 bases and J gave up 6 bases, with 9 bases separating them. Germline V gene data show CDR1 as MNHEY and CDR2 as SMNVEV (reference sequence). The CDR3 region is CASSLSTGGEQYF. DNA of the CDR3: TGTGCCAGCAGTTTATCGACCGGGGGCGAGCAGTACTTC.

This sequence joins TRBV12-5 and TRBJ2-2; D is ambiguous. The germline CDR1 and CDR2 sequences are LGHNT and FRNRAP. This CDR3 contains 13 residues. The V end lost 2 bases, the J end lost 2 bases, and 3 bases lay between the germline ends. The CDR3 nucleotides are TGTGCTAGTGGTTTGAGCAACACCGGGGAGCTGTTTTTT. It encodes CASGLSNTGELFF.

The rearrangement links TRBV28 to TRBJ2-7; a possible D gene is TRBD1 (6 bases). The CDR3 sequence is 14 residues long. Germline assignment: CDR1 MDHEN and CDR2 SYDVKM. Deletions cut 3 bases from V and 0 bases from J, with 9 bases between. This CDR3 reads CASSFQGSSYEQYF. The CDR3 DNA follows: TGTGCCAGCAGTTTCCAGGGGAGCTCCTACGAGCAGTACTTC.

The chain links TRBV5-5 to TRBJ2-1; the D is unclear. This CDR3 region has 19 residues. Trimming pared 2 bases from V and 5 bases from J, leaving 26 bases between. The germline V gene encodes CDR1 SGHKS and CDR2 YYEKEE (reference sequence). In DNA, the CDR3 is TGTGCCAGCAGCTTTTCAACCCTTCTAGTGACCCACCGGGACAATGAGCAGTTCTTC. Encoded protein: CASSFSTLLVTHRDNEQFF.

The rearrangement links TRBV5-1 to TRBJ2-3; 14 bases map to TRBD2. Germline V lookup: CDR1 SGHRS, CDR2 YFSETQ. This CDR3 region has 17 residues. Losses at the gene ends were 2 bases for V and 3 bases for J; bases not matched to a gene: 5. CDR3 DNA sequence: TGCGCCAGCAGCTTTGGGACTAGCGGGAGTAAAACAGATACGCAGTATTTT. Its protein is CASSFGTSGSKTDTQYF.

V gene TRBV2 combines with J gene TRBJ2-1; TRBD2 aligns across 13 bases. Germline lookup yields CDR1 SNHLY and CDR2 FYNNEI. The CDR3 totals 17 residues. Trimming cost V 7 bases and J 3 bases; bases outside gene matches: 9. This CDR3 is CASITSRTSGSYNEQFF. The CDR3 DNA sequence: TGTGCCAGCATTACAAGCCGGACTAGCGGGAGCTACAATGAGCAGTTCTTC.

V and J are TRBV10-3 and TRBJ2-3; 9 nucleotides line up with TRBD2. V lost 2 bases, J lost 6 bases, and 6 bases stayed unmatched. Germline V CDR1 and CDR2: ENHRY, SYGVKD. The CDR3 contains 15 residues. Here the CDR3 reads CAISEAMRGGDTQYF. The CDR3 bases are TGTGCCATCAGTGAGGCGATGCGGGGGGGGGATACGCAGTATTTT.

This rearrangement joins TRBV12-3 or TRBV12-4 to TRBJ2-7; the D gene is possibly TRBD1 (6 bases). The V end was cut by 9 bases, the J end by 5 bases, with 17 bases between. CDR3 length: 13 amino acids. The CDR3 DNA sequence: TGTGCCAGTAATCAGGGGAATTTCCACGAGCAGTACTTC. Translating gives CASNQGNFHEQYF.

This chain links TRBV6-1 with TRBJ1-5; a possible D gene is TRBD1 (5 bases). This CDR3 spans 15 amino acids. The germline V gene has CDR1 MNHNS and CDR2 SASEGT. V gave up 3 bases and J gave up 0 bases, with 9 bases separating them. CDR3 nucleotide sequence: TGTGCCAGCAGTGAGAGGACATCTAGCAATCAGCCCCAGCATTTT. It codes for CASSERTSSNQPQHF.

The genes are TRBV30 and TRBJ1-3; D unresolved. This CDR3 contains 13 residues. With 5 bases removed from V and 0 bases from J, the gap between germline ends came to 8 bases. Germline V gene sequence: CDR1 GTSNPN, CDR2 SVGIG (reference sequence). The CDR3 bases are TGTGCCTGGCAGGCGAGCTCTGGAAACACCATATATTTT. This sequence encodes CAWQASSGNTIYF.

The count of this clone is one. The chain joins TRBV10-3 to TRBJ2-7, with D hard to call. From germline, CDR1 is ENHRY and CDR2 SYGVKD. Trimming pared 0 bases from V and 2 bases from J, leaving 14 bases between. CDR3 length: 16 residues. CDR3 amino acids: CAISESNPVLTYEQYF. CDR3 bases: TGTGCCATCAGTGAGTCGAACCCAGTGCTCACCTACGAGCAGTACTTC.

The count of this clone is one. The gene calls are TRBV18 and TRBJ2-7, with 10 bases matching TRBD2. The CDR3 extends over 15 amino acids. V shed 3 bases, J shed 2 bases, and the junction held 4 bases outside the gene matches. Germline CDR1 reads KGHSH; CDR2 reads LQKENI. CDR3 protein: CASSPLAGETYEQYF. The CDR3 DNA reads TGTGCCAGCTCACCTCTAGCGGGAGAGACCTACGAGCAGTACTTC.

The rearrangement joins TRBV5-4 to TRBJ2-5; 10 bases match TRBD1. CDR3 length equals 15 residues. Germline values: CDR1 SGHNT, CDR2 YYREEE (reference sequence). V shed 3 bases, J shed 3 bases, and the junction held 5 bases outside the gene matches. The chain's CDR3 is CASSSTGTGEETQYF. CDR3 bases: TGTGCCAGCAGCTCAACCGGGACAGGGGAAGAGACCCAGTACTTC.

The chain uses TRBV3-1 (or the pseudogene TRBV3-2) and TRBJ2-7, with a weak D call TRBD1 (6 bases). Trimming took 5 bases from V and 2 from J, leaving 13 bases between them. Germline-derived CDR1 and CDR2 are LGHDT and YNNKEL (reference sequence). The CDR3 totals 14 residues. The CDR3 nucleotides read TGTGCCAGCAGCTTAGGGGGAGCGGCCTACGAGCAGTACTTC. Its protein is CASSLGGAAYEQYF.

This chain uses TRBV7-9 with TRBJ2-7; 7 bases agree with TRBD1. With 5 bases clipped from V and 3 bases from J, the junction kept 4 bases outside the gene matches. CDR1 is SEHNR and CDR2 is FQNEAQ in the germline V gene (reference sequence). CDR3 length: 13 residues. The CDR3 sequence is CASSEGTVYEQYF. The CDR3, as DNA: TGTGCCAGCAGCGAAGGGACAGTCTACGAGCAGTACTTC.